This is a list of T cell receptor beta chains from one sample in a study of graft-versus-host responses after intestinal transplantation. Using immunoSEQ multiplex PCR, the repertoire was profiled, and TCRdb retains in-frame clones only, with some absent. The data hold 15,000 to 20,000 clones, with around 40% observed a single time. Material: alloreactive CD4+ T cells from a mixed lymphocyte reaction culture, obtained before transplantation. These receptors originate from a human patient who was an organ donor for intestinal transplantation. The CDR3 runs from the conserved cysteine through the conserved F or W. Fields, in order: J gene, V gene, CDR3 protein.

TRBJ2-7,TRBV6-9,CASSLGQRIYEQYF
TRBJ2-2,TRBV5-1,CASSSSGRWAGELFF
TRBJ2-1,TRBV5-1,CASSGLAGGPDEQFF
TRBJ2-7,TRBV10-3,CAISDNSYEQYF
TRBJ2-1,TRBV11-1,CASRSTSGSSYNEQFF
TRBJ1-2,TRBV30,CARSAQGSDGSTF
TRBJ1-1,TRBV5-4,CASSSGRMNTEAFF
TRBJ2-3,TRBV6-1,CASSENGITQYF
TRBJ2-3,TRBV29-1,CSVESQGAGTDTQYF
TRBJ1-5,TRBV28,CASSLVQGVSQPQHF
TRBJ2-3,TRBV30,CAWSVQVTDTQYF
TRBJ1-2,TRBV11-2,CASSSGQVTNYGYTF
TRBJ1-5,TRBV19,CASSKDRGDQPQHF
TRBJ2-1,TRBV2,CASRPLRSNEQFF
TRBJ2-5,TRBV9,CASSATSGKGETQYF
TRBJ2-7,TRBV13,CASSHDSYEQYF